Below, 24 T cell receptor beta chains from the same sample are listed, as sequenced in a study of technical replicates of blood from a few donors (dated by TCRdb to between 2016 and 2019). Libraries were made using the immunoSEQ multiplex PCR assay. Drawn from immuneACCESS, this table holds only the in-frame rearrangements with V and J called that TCRdb kept. Clones are partly lost; checked studies trace under half to an unresolved V gene and leave the rest unexplained. Present in this sample are fewer than 90,000 clones, around 94% of which were seen just once. In total, the top ten clones hold about 0.23% of the sample. The sequenced material came from T cells isolated from PBMCs. All receptors derive from a human donor in good health.

The chain employs TRBV11-2 and TRBJ2-5, with 9 positions matching TRBD1. Germline V CDR1 and CDR2: SGHAT, FQNNGV. CDR3 length: 18 residues. The junction had 18 bases not matched to a gene; V was cut back by 6 bases and J by 4 bases. The CDR3 DNA reads TGTGCCAGCAGGGTAGGGGGAGGACAGGGGAGGATTCGAGAGACCCAGTACTTC. Protein: CASRVGGGQGRIRETQYF.

This chain joins TRBV7-9 and TRBJ2-7; 10 bases fit TRBD1. Unmatched junction bases numbered 4, after V lost 5 bases and J lost 3 bases. This CDR3 is built from 14 residues. Per the germline V gene, CDR1 is SEHNR and CDR2 is FQNEAQ (reference sequence). The CDR3 DNA sequence: TGTGCCAGCAGCCCCCGGGACAGGGGCTACGAGCAGTACTTC. Amino acids: CASSPRDRGYEQYF.

V usage is TRBV29-1 and J usage is TRBJ2-1; 10 bases are shared with TRBD1. CDR1 and CDR2 from the germline V gene are SQVTM and ANQGSEA. The CDR3 consists of 13 residues. The V and J ends lost 7 bases and 5 bases, in that order; junction bases with no gene match: 5. CDR3 nucleotides: TGCAGCGCCGCCGGGACAGGGGACAATGAGCAGTTCTTC. It codes for CSAAGTGDNEQFF.

The J gene is TRBJ2-3, the V gene TRBV28; D is perhaps TRBD2 (6 bases). V was trimmed by 5 bases and J by 8 bases, leaving 14 bases between them. The V gene's germline CDR1 is MDHEN and CDR2 SYDVKM. This CDR3 is 13 amino acids long. The DNA for the CDR3 is TGTGCCAGCAGTCTATCGACTAGTGCTACGCAGTATTTT. Its translation is CASSLSTSATQYF.

For this clone: A read error may account for a junction end that differs from germline. The rearrangement uses TRBV7-7 and TRBJ1-6; no firm D call. The CDR3 runs 15 residues. The germline V gene has CDR1 SSHAT and CDR2 FNYEAQ (reference sequence). The CDR3 region has the DNA TGTGCTAGCAGCTTTTATGAGGTACCGGATTCACCCCTCCACTTT. It codes for CASSFYEVPDSPLHF. Drawing the rest from reference TRBV7-7 and TRBJ1-6, the complete variable domain is GAGVSQSPRYKVTKRGQDVTLRCDPISSHATLYWYQQALGQGPEFLTYFNYEAQPDKSGLPSDRFSAERPEGSISTLTIQRTEQRDSAMYRCASSFYEVPDSPLHFGNGTRLTVT.

The gene calls are TRBV11-3 and TRBJ2-1; TRBD2 matches at 9 bases. V gave up 5 bases and J gave up 4 bases; unmatched junction bases: 9. The germline V gene has CDR1 SGHNT and CDR2 YENEEA. The CDR3 has 16 amino acids. CDR3 coding DNA: TGTGCCAGCAGCCTTAGAGGCACTAGCGGGTACAATGAGCAGTTCTTC. Encoded protein: CASSLRGTSGYNEQFF.

CDR3 loop: CASSLDGGPGAGYTF. CDR3 DNA sequence: TGCGCCAGCAGCTTGGATGGAGGGCCAGGCGCGGGCTACACCTTC. The rearrangement links TRBV5-1 to TRBJ1-2; D not certain. The germline V gene encodes CDR1 SGHRS and CDR2 YFSETQ. V dropped 0 bases and J dropped 8 bases, with 17 bases sitting between them. The CDR3 is 15 residues long. The full variable domain, its missing parts supplied by reference TRBV5-1 and TRBJ1-2, is KAGVTQTPRYLIKTRGQQVTLSCSPISGHRSVSWYQQTPGQGLQFLFEYFSETQRNKGNFPGRFSGRQFSNSRSEMNVSTLELGDSALYLCASSLDGGPGAGYTFGSGTRLTVV.

V usage is TRBV30 and J usage is TRBJ1-6, with 10 bases that match TRBD1. This CDR3 has 14 amino acids. The trim removed 1 base at V and 8 bases at J, leaving 2 bases unmatched. Germline V CDR1 and CDR2: GTSNPN, SVGIG (reference sequence). The CDR3 reads CAWSGDRGYSPLHF. CDR3 nucleotides: TGTGCCTGGAGTGGGGACAGGGGATATTCACCCCTCCACTTT. The full variable domain, in which reference TRBV30 and TRBJ1-6 provide the parts outside the CDR3, is SQTIHQWPATLVQPVGSPLSLECTVEGTSNPNLYWYRQAAGRGLQLLFYSVGIGQISSEVPQNLSASRPQDRQFILSSKKLLLSDSGFYLCAWSGDRGYSPLHFGNGTRLTVT.

The rearrangement joins TRBV5-1 to TRBJ1-2; 7 bases agree with TRBD1. Germline V gives CDR1 SGHRS, CDR2 YFSETQ. Unmatched junction bases numbered 4, after V lost 0 bases and J lost 5 bases. This CDR3 comprises 14 residues. The DNA for the CDR3 is TGCGCCAGCAGCTTGGAGGGGGCGTTATATGGCTACACCTTC. Translation gives CASSLEGALYGYTF.

The genes are TRBV7-9 and TRBJ2-2; no reliable D call. Trimming left V 2 bases short and J 5 bases short, with 18 bases between. CDR3 length: 17 residues. CDR1 is SEHNR, CDR2 FQNEAQ, per germline (reference sequence). This CDR3 is CASSLSATGRRTGELFF. The CDR3 DNA follows: TGTGCCAGCAGCTTAAGCGCCACGGGTAGACGGACCGGGGAGCTGTTTTTT. The whole variable domain, remainder taken from reference TRBV7-9 and TRBJ2-2, is DTGVSQNPRHKITKRGQNVTFRCDPISEHNRLYWYRQTLGQGPEFLTYFQNEAQLEKSRLLSDRFSAERPKGSFSTLEIQRTEQGDSAMYLCASSLSATGRRTGELFFGEGSRLTVL.

V is TRBV5-1 and J is TRBJ2-7; D is perhaps TRBD1 (6 bases). CDR1 and CDR2 from the germline V gene are SGHRS and YFSETQ. The V end was cut by 4 bases, the J end by 2 bases, with 16 bases between. CDR3 length equals 15 residues. As DNA, the CDR3 is TGCGCCAGCAGCCCACGGACAGTAACCACCTACGAGCAGTACTTC. This gives the protein CASSPRTVTTYEQYF.

CDR3 bases: TGCGCCAGCAGCCGTGGCGGGCTAGCGGGAATAAATGAGCAGTTCTTC. Its protein is CASSRGGLAGINEQFF. The V gene is TRBV5-1, the J gene TRBJ2-1; 9 bases match TRBD2. This CDR3 comprises 16 residues. J lost 7 bases, V lost 4 bases, and 12 bases had no gene match. Germline V gene data show CDR1 as SGHRS and CDR2 as YFSETQ. Based on the CDR3 plus reference TRBV5-1 and TRBJ2-1, the full variable domain is KAGVTQTPRYLIKTRGQQVTLSCSPISGHRSVSWYQQTPGQGLQFLFEYFSETQRNKGNFPGRFSGRQFSNSRSEMNVSTLELGDSALYLCASSRGGLAGINEQFFGPGTRLTVL.

The rearrangement uses TRBV6-5 and TRBJ1-3; D uncertain. CDR1 MNHEY and CDR2 SVGAGI come from the germline V gene. This CDR3 comprises 16 residues. V was shortened by 2 bases and J by 0 bases, with 11 bases between the two germline ends. The CDR3 spells CASSYGLGTSGNTIYF. CDR3 nucleotides: TGTGCCAGCAGTTACGGGCTCGGAACCTCTGGAAACACCATATATTTT.

The V call is TRBV6-5, the J call TRBJ1-1, with TRBD1 matching over 8 bases. CDR1 is MNHEY and CDR2 is SVGAGI in the germline V gene. The CDR3 runs to 16 residues. V dropped 2 bases and J dropped 2; count of bases not matched to a gene: 7. DNA of the CDR3: TGTGCCAGCAGTTACGGGGCAGGGGGCGGCAACACTGAAGCTTTCTTT. Amino acids: CASSYGAGGGNTEAFF.

This clone showed up just once. The chain carries TRBV6-6 and TRBJ2-2; the D is unclear. The CDR3 contains 11 residues. CDR1 is MNHNY, CDR2 SVGAGI, per germline (reference sequence). V was clipped by 6 bases and J by 7 bases, with 6 bases between them. The CDR3 region is CASSRYGELFF. The CDR3 region has the DNA TGTGCCAGCAGCCGGTACGGGGAGCTGTTTTTT.

The chain employs TRBV27 and TRBJ1-5, with D perhaps TRBD1 (6 bases). The CDR3 loop spans 14 amino acids. Germline loops: CDR1 MNHEY, CDR2 SMNVEV (reference sequence). V was clipped by 4 bases and J by 4 bases, with 11 bases between them. The CDR3 protein is CASSWGQGNQPQHF. In DNA form, the CDR3 reads TGTGCCAGCAGTTGGGGGCAGGGGAATCAGCCCCAGCATTTT.

The chain uses TRBV19 and TRBJ1-2; 9 bases fit TRBD1. From germline, CDR1 is LNHDA and CDR2 SQIVND (reference sequence). Trimming took 4 bases from V and 2 from J; bases not matched to a gene: 14. CDR3 size: 18 residues. The CDR3 is CASSTPTGTGFINYGYTF. DNA of the CDR3: TGTGCCAGTAGTACGCCGACCGGGACAGGGTTTATCAACTATGGCTACACCTTC.

This sequence joins TRBV7-9 and TRBJ1-1, with D perhaps TRBD1 (5 bases). Germline CDR1 SEHNR, CDR2 FQNEAQ (reference sequence). The CDR3 spans 13 residues. V dropped 3 bases and J dropped 5 bases, with 10 bases sitting between them. The CDR3 DNA sequence: TGTGCCAGCAGCTTTCCTTCAGGGACTGAAGCTTTCTTT. This encodes CASSFPSGTEAFF.

This clone was picked up a small number of times. The CDR3 loop reads CASSEGRTGNEKLFF. Here the CDR3 DNA reads TGCGCCAGCAGCGAAGGCAGGACTGGGAATGAAAAACTGTTTTTT. This chain links TRBV5-1 with TRBJ1-4; D uncertain. The CDR3 loop spans 15 amino acids. Trimming pared 4 bases from V and 5 bases from J, leaving 15 bases between. The germline V gene has CDR1 SGHRS and CDR2 YFSETQ.

The chain couples TRBV5-5 to TRBJ1-5, with D maybe TRBD1 (6 bases). Trimming shortened V by 1 base and J by 6 bases, and 20 bases separated the two germline ends. Germline V gene data show CDR1 as SGHKS and CDR2 as YYEKEE (reference sequence). This CDR3 is 17 amino acids long. The CDR3 is CASSLNLRNRDIQPQHF. DNA for the CDR3: TGTGCCAGCAGCTTGAACCTCCGGAACAGGGATATTCAGCCCCAGCATTTT.

The V and J genes are TRBV27 and TRBJ1-5, with D possibly being TRBD1 (5 bases). V was clipped by 8 bases and J by 5 bases, with 16 bases between them. CDR3 size: 14 residues. Per germline, CDR1 MNHEY and CDR2 SMNVEV (reference sequence). Written as DNA, the CDR3 is TGTGCCAGCCGGCCCATGGGGCGTTATCAGCCCCAGCATTTT. It yields the protein CASRPMGRYQPQHF.

The gene calls are TRBV19 and TRBJ2-6; 7 positions agree with TRBD2. V dropped 6 bases and J dropped 0; count of bases not matched to a gene: 2. The CDR3 runs to 15 residues. Germline V gene sequence: CDR1 LNHDA, CDR2 SQIVND (reference sequence). CDR3 amino acids: CASSGRNSGANVLTF. In DNA form, the CDR3 reads TGTGCCAGTAGCGGGAGGAACTCTGGGGCCAACGTCCTGACTTTC.

This rearrangement joins TRBV6-5 to TRBJ1-2; D might be TRBD1 (6 bases). V was shortened by 5 bases and J by 4 bases, with 17 bases between the two germline ends. This CDR3 comprises 15 residues. The V gene's germline CDR1 is MNHEY and CDR2 SVGAGI. The CDR3 bases are TGTGCCAGCAGTAGGGACCGTCTGACAGGCTATGGCTACACCTTC. Protein sequence: CASSRDRLTGYGYTF.

CDR3 region: CAISDRLAGGLNNEQFF. The CDR3 DNA sequence: TGTGCCATCAGTGATCGGCTAGCGGGGGGGTTAAACAATGAGCAGTTCTTC. V and J are TRBV10-3 and TRBJ2-1, with 12 nucleotides matching TRBD2. Germline V lookup: CDR1 ENHRY, CDR2 SYGVKD. The CDR3 loop spans 17 amino acids. V gave up 3 bases and J gave up 5 bases; unmatched junction bases: 8.